These 23 T cell receptor beta chains originate from one sample sequenced in a study of vaccination and CD4 T cells after COVID-19. Treatment indicated: roughly 11-day PBMC culture with coronavirus spike peptide pools or control peptides (ViraFEST assay). These receptors are not linked to any known antigen. Sequencing of the DNA from cultured CD4+ T cells was carried out with the Oncomine TCR Beta short-read assay. MiXCR, applied by TCRdb to the PCR reads, yields one record per CDR3 protein. This sample has 9,300 or so distinct CDR3 sequences, with 55% found just once. Sequencing used CD4+ T cells from blood, cultured in vitro. The receptors originated from a human donor who had recovered from COVID-19.

The chain combines TRBV11-2 with TRBJ2-5, with 12 bases that match TRBD2. Germline V gene sequence: CDR1 SGHAT, CDR2 FQNNGV. J was trimmed by 5 bases and V by 5 bases; bases with no gene match: 9. The CDR3 has 16 amino acids. The CDR3 sequence is CASSIGLAGSIETQYF. CDR3 sequence (DNA): TGTGCCAGCAGCATCGGACTAGCGGGGTCGATCGAGACCCAGTACTTC.

The CDR3 DNA sequence: TGTGCCTGCCAGGGGCGGAGGGGTAGGGCGGTCTACACCTTC. Its protein product is CACQGRRGRAVYTF. The rearrangement joins TRBV30 to TRBJ1-2, with D possibly TRBD1 on 6 matching bases. Germline lookup yields CDR1 GTSNPN and CDR2 SVGIG (reference sequence). This CDR3 is 14 amino acids long. V dropped 6 bases and J dropped 10 bases, with 24 bases sitting between them.

This clonotype appeared once. The rearrangement links TRBV5-5 to TRBJ2-3; perhaps D is TRBD1 or TRBD2 (5 bases each). Germline V lookup: CDR1 SGHKS, CDR2 YYEKEE (reference sequence). The CDR3 runs to 14 residues. Between the trimmed V and J ends, which lost 4 bases and 1 base, there was a span of 10 bases. The CDR3 sequence: CASSRGTRTDTQYF. DNA for the CDR3: TGTGCCAGCAGCCGAGGGACCCGCACAGATACGCAGTATTTT.

This sequence joins TRBV19 and TRBJ1-1; D not resolved. CDR3 length equals 14 residues. Trimming removed 1 base at V and 4 bases at J, with 10 bases between. Germline CDR1 is LNHDA and CDR2 is SQIVND (reference sequence). The CDR3 loop reads CASSIVGSGTEAFF. CDR3 coding DNA: TGTGCCAGTAGTATAGTGGGCAGTGGCACTGAAGCTTTCTTT.

This clonotype showed up just once. This sequence joins TRBV20-1 and TRBJ2-3; 9 nucleotides line up with TRBD2. With 3 bases clipped from V and 2 bases from J, the junction kept 6 bases outside the gene matches. The CDR3 totals 15 residues. The V gene's germline CDR1 is DFQATT and CDR2 SNEGSKA (reference sequence). The CDR3 here is CSARDLAGPTDTQYF. The CDR3, as DNA: TGCAGTGCTAGGGACCTAGCGGGGCCCACAGATACGCAGTATTTT.

This clonotype was detected only a few times. The chain links TRBV27 to TRBJ2-7, with 9 positions matching TRBD1. Germline V CDR1 and CDR2: MNHEY, SMNVEV (reference sequence). V shed 6 bases and J 2 bases; nucleotides not matched to a gene: 2. The CDR3 covers 13 residues. The CDR3 nucleotides are TGTGCCAGCAGACGACAGGGGGCCTACGAGCAGTACTTC. Encoded protein: CASRRQGAYEQYF.

This clonotype has a handful of counts. The chain links TRBV27 to TRBJ1-1; tentatively, D is TRBD1 (5 bases). The CDR3 has 17 residues. With 6 bases removed from V and 5 bases from J, the gap between germline ends came to 25 bases. Germline V lookup: CDR1 MNHEY, CDR2 SMNVEV (reference sequence). The CDR3 DNA reads as TGTGCCAGCAGGACTCTTCCTACGGCCGGGGGACGAACTGAAGCTTTCTTT. Amino acid sequence: CASRTLPTAGGRTEAFF.

A note on this clonotype: One junction end does not reproduce the germline sequence, and a read error may be involved. This rearrangement joins TRBV20-1 to TRBJ2-1; 8 bases are shared with TRBD2. The CDR3 is 14 amino acids. The germline gives CDR1 DFQATT, CDR2 SNEGSKA (reference sequence). In nucleotides, the CDR3 is TGCAGTGCCGTAGCGGGATGGGTCGGCAATGGGCAGTTCTTC. Its translation is CSAVAGWVGNGQFF.

The rearrangement joins TRBV18 to TRBJ1-5; D is uncertain. CDR1 and CDR2 (germline): KGHSH, LQKENI. This CDR3 has 13 amino acids. The germline V and J ends were trimmed by 3 bases and 5 bases, with 8 bases remaining between them. The CDR3 coding sequence is TGTGCCAGCTCACCGAATATCGATCAGCCCCAGCATTTT. It translates to CASSPNIDQPQHF.

This clonotype has only a few counts. The chain joins TRBV7-2 to TRBJ1-1, with D perhaps TRBD1 (5 bases). CDR1 and CDR2 from the germline V gene are SGHTA and FQGNSA. With 0 bases removed from V and 1 base from J, the gap between germline ends came to 9 bases. The CDR3 length is 15 residues. The CDR3, as DNA: TGTGCCAGCAGCTTAGCGCAGGGCAGGAACACTGAAGCTTTCTTT. Translated: CASSLAQGRNTEAFF.

The CDR3 nucleotides read TGTGCCACCAGCAGTCCCGGGACTGAAGCTTTCTTT. Protein sequence: CATSSPGTEAFF. The chain recombines TRBV24-1 with TRBJ1-1; the D is unclear. Trimming pared 7 bases from V and 5 bases from J, leaving 10 bases between. The CDR3 sequence is 12 residues long. In germline, CDR1 is KGHDR, CDR2 SFDVKD.

The chain couples TRBV5-1 to TRBJ2-7; a possible D gene is TRBD2 (6 bases). V lost 0 bases and J 2 bases, leaving 12 bases between the germline ends. Germline CDR1 reads SGHRS; CDR2 reads YFSETQ. CDR3 length: 15 residues. Here the CDR3 DNA reads TGCGCCAGCAGCTTGGACGGGAGCGGTCCCTACGAGCAGTACTTC. Amino acid sequence: CASSLDGSGPYEQYF.

The J gene is TRBJ2-1, the V gene TRBV20-1, with 11 bases lining up with TRBD2. V lost 3 bases, J lost 5 bases, and 6 bases stayed unmatched. This CDR3 has 15 amino acids. Germline V CDR1 and CDR2: DFQATT, SNEGSKA (reference sequence). The CDR3 DNA is TGCAGTGCTAGTTCTGGGACTAGCGGTAACAATGAGCAGTTCTTC. Its translation is CSASSGTSGNNEQFF.

This clonotype turned up a few times. V is TRBV2 and J is TRBJ1-2; TRBD1 matches at 7 bases. The V and J ends lost 7 bases and 2 bases, in that order; junction bases with no gene match: 7. Germline V gene lookup returns CDR1 SNHLY and CDR2 FYNNEI. This CDR3 region has 14 residues. The CDR3 nucleotides are TGTGCCAGCAATCGGGACAGAATAAACTATGGCTACACCTTC. Its protein product is CASNRDRINYGYTF.

CDR3 DNA sequence: TGTGCCAGCACCGTGGGGGGAGAAGGACGGAATTCACCCCTCCACTTT. Its protein is CASTVGGEGRNSPLHF. The V gene is TRBV28, the J gene TRBJ1-6; possibly TRBD1 for D (5 bases). Germline V gene lookup returns CDR1 MDHEN and CDR2 SYDVKM. Trimming cost V 7 bases and J 7 bases, with 20 bases left between them. The CDR3 has 16 residues.

The rearrangement uses TRBV6-1 and TRBJ2-7; 13 nucleotides agree with TRBD2. With V trimmed by 3 bases and J by 3 bases, 14 bases remained unmatched. The germline gives CDR1 MNHNS, CDR2 SASEGT. The CDR3 has 19 amino acids. CDR3 coding DNA: TGTGCCAGCAGTGATTCGGGACTAGCGGGACCTGAAGGGGGCTACGAGCAGTACTTC. Translation: CASSDSGLAGPEGGYEQYF.

The chain joins TRBV7-6 to TRBJ2-1; D may be TRBD2 (6 bases). Germline values: CDR1 SGHVS, CDR2 FNYEAQ. The V end lost 5 bases, the J end lost 8 bases, and 10 bases lay between the germline ends. This CDR3 has 12 amino acids. The CDR3 nucleotides are TGTGCCAGCAGCCCACTAGCCCATGAGCAGTTCTTC. Amino acids: CASSPLAHEQFF.

V is TRBV20-1 and J is TRBJ2-7; D remains unclear. CDR1 is DFQATT, CDR2 SNEGSKA, per germline (reference sequence). The CDR3 loop spans 12 amino acids. Trimming removed 5 bases from V and 5 bases from J, with 13 bases in between. The CDR3: CSAQGFKNEQYF. DNA of the CDR3: TGCAGTGCTCAAGGTTTTAAAAACGAGCAGTACTTC.

The chain is built from TRBV6-1 and TRBJ1-6; D call uncertain. Germline V lookup: CDR1 MNHNS, CDR2 SASEGT. This CDR3 comprises 16 residues. Trimming took 6 bases from V and 5 from J, leaving 17 bases between them. The CDR3 spells CASRHISSANNSPLHF. The CDR3 DNA follows: TGTGCCAGCAGACATATTAGCTCCGCAAATAATTCACCCCTCCACTTT.

The table lists this clonotype with a few counts. This rearrangement joins TRBV20-1 to TRBJ1-1; 8 bases are a match to TRBD1. Germline CDR1 reads DFQATT; CDR2 reads SNEGSKA (reference sequence). With 6 bases clipped from V and 0 bases from J, the junction kept 6 bases outside the gene matches. The CDR3 loop spans 14 amino acids. CDR3 loop: CSANRQGMNTEAFF. The CDR3 DNA follows: TGCAGTGCCAATCGACAGGGGATGAACACTGAAGCTTTCTTT.

The table lists this clonotype with a count of one. The J gene is TRBJ1-5, the V gene TRBV19; no definite D call. V was pared by 2 bases and J by 5 bases, with 4 bases between. Germline V gene sequence: CDR1 LNHDA, CDR2 SQIVND (reference sequence). CDR3 size: 12 residues. The CDR3 DNA sequence: TGTGCCAGTAGTATACGGGATCAGCCCCAGCATTTT. It encodes CASSIRDQPQHF.

This chain joins TRBV9 and TRBJ1-2; D unresolved. CDR3 size: 12 residues. V lost 3 bases to trimming and J lost 1 base, with 4 bases between them. Germline loops: CDR1 SGDLS, CDR2 YYNGEE. This CDR3 reads CASSALNYGYTF. The CDR3 nucleotides are TGTGCCAGCAGCGCCCTTAACTATGGCTACACCTTC. The variable domain in full, completed from reference TRBV9 and TRBJ1-2, reads DSGVTQTPKHLITATGQRVTLRCSPRSGDLSVYWYQQSLDQGLQFLIQYYNGEERAKGNILERFSAQQFPDLHSELNLSSLELGDSALYFCASSALNYGYTFGSGTRLTVV.

V is TRBV7-2 and J is TRBJ2-7; 9 bases are a match to TRBD2. Germline values: CDR1 SGHTA, CDR2 FQGNSA. Unmatched junction bases numbered 8, after V lost 4 bases and J lost 4 bases. This CDR3 spans 15 amino acids. The CDR3: CASSSIAGETYEQYF. The CDR3 DNA sequence: TGTGCCAGCAGCTCAATAGCGGGGGAGACGTACGAGCAGTACTTC.